Included here is one TCR beta chain sequence, with context. The antigen this receptor binds is unknown. The input lacks base qualities; no much larger clone sits a single base away. This record belongs to a study of blood T cell repertoires in COVID-19 (TCRdb year 2020). In terms of the full investigation: The collaborator samples originated in the United States, Italy and Spain and spanned the acute and convalescent phases of COVID-19. The prospective study material was composed of cDNA or gDNA derived from T cells, B-cell-depleted T cells, or PBMCs. Deeply sampled blood TCRbeta repertoires from subjects exposed to, actively infected with, or recovered from COVID-19 were included in the dataset. A freely available public database, intended as a resource for researchers studying the immune response to SARS-CoV-2, is where the repertoires were released. The samples were drawn from the first 160 participants of the ongoing ImmuneRACE study and from more than 1,000 subjects provided by 6 global collaborators. Sample metadata almost always included a de-identified subject ID, COVID-19 status, age in years and sex. Where available, HLA class I and class II types were taken from metadata supplied by the sample provider and were not determined by assay-based typing. Study-wide findings and limitations: The amount of clinical and demographic metadata varied by source and participant and was provided uncurated.

Each collaborating institution followed its own protocols to collect whole blood in K2EDTA tubes. For TCRbeta analysis, collaborators shipped samples as frozen whole blood, isolated PBMCs, or DNA extracted from either of those sample types. The immunoSEQ Assay, a bias-controlled multiplex PCR, was used to amplify TCRbeta CDR3 regions from genomic DNA. In the original analysis: The number of nucleated cells in each sample was estimated by amplification of reference gene primers within the assay. Sequence reads were collapsed and filtered to measure the absolute abundance of every unique TCRbeta CDR3 rearrangement. For each sample, productive Simpson clonality was calculated as the square root of Simpson's diversity index across productive rearrangements. TCRdb's version of the immuneACCESS table is confined to in-frame rearrangements and falls short of the full clone set. An unresolved V gene accounts for under half of the shortfall where checked; the remainder is of unknown origin. The V and J calls and clone size come from that table; D and trimming were worked out from the DNA. This sample lists fewer than 200,000 clones; approximately 92% were detected once. Of the sample, 0.5% to 0.55% falls within the top ten clones.

The germline ends are 12 bases apart after V is trimmed by 4 bases and J by 5 bases. The CDR3 runs 14 amino acids, cysteine and phenylalanine included. Only CDR3 DNA is held: 42 bases, read in frame from base 1. CDR1 and CDR2 are read off the germline V gene as SGDLS and YYNGEE. Recombination linked TRBV9 to TRBJ2-2, and TRBD1 may be the D gene, going by 6 matching bases. The TCR originated in a man between 50 and 59 years old with acute or convalescent COVID-19. Sequences were obtained from peripheral blood. CDR3 sequence: CASSPLRGTGELFF. The bases read TGTGCCAGCAGCCCCCTAAGGGGGACCGGGGAGCTGTTTTTT.